This T cell receptor (beta chain) was sequenced in a study of blood T cell repertoires in COVID-19. Profiled with immunoSEQ multiplex PCR; TCRdb holds only in-frame clones, not every one. The table shows roughly 180,000 clones, with approximately 85% occurring only once. This CDR3 comprises 14 residues. V shed 3 bases and J shed 7 bases, with 11 bases lying between them. Germline V gene data show CDR1 as SGHDT and CDR2 as YYEEEE. The receptor was derived from a man between 40 and 49 years old who had recovered from COVID-19. This rearrangement joins TRBV5-6 to TRBJ1-6, with D hard to call. The sequenced sample was PBMCs or T cells enriched from blood (not recorded which). CDR3 in amino acids: CASSSPGTNSPLHF. Written as DNA, the CDR3 is TGTGCCAGCAGCTCGCCGGGTACAAATTCACCCCTCCACTTT.